Shown below are 26 T cell receptor beta chains from a single sample sequenced in a study of cytomegalovirus exposure and HLA in healthy donors. This table comes from immunoSEQ multiplex PCR, and its TCRdb copy is limited to in-frame clones, with some not included. The sample holds over 100,000 clones, roughly nine tenths seen once. Sequencing was done on a sample of PBMCs. Receptor source: a woman under 30 in good health and CMV-seronegative.

The chain links TRBV4-1 to TRBJ2-5, with a tentative D call TRBD1 (5 bases). CDR1 and CDR2 (germline): MGHRA, YSYEKL. Between the trimmed V and J ends, which lost 1 base and 1 base, there was a span of 7 bases. The CDR3 length is 14 residues. The DNA of the CDR3 is TGCGCCAGCAGCCAAGGACAGCTCCAAGAGACCCAGTACTTC. It translates to CASSQGQLQETQYF.

The chain is built from TRBV28 and TRBJ2-7; 7 bases are a match to TRBD2. J was trimmed by 0 bases and V by 5 bases; bases with no gene match: 10. CDR1 MDHEN and CDR2 SYDVKM come from the germline V gene. CDR3 length: 16 amino acids. CDR3 coding DNA: TGTGCCAGCAGTCCCTCGGCAGCGGGGCGCTCCTACGAGCAGTACTTC. It specifies CASSPSAAGRSYEQYF.

The rearrangement joins TRBV5-5 to TRBJ2-7; D unclear. Trimming removed 4 bases at V and 8 bases at J, with 7 bases between. The CDR3 has 10 amino acids. Germline CDR1 is SGHKS and CDR2 is YYEKEE (reference sequence). The CDR3 DNA reads as TGTGCCAGCAGCCTGGCCAAGCAGTACTTC. Protein: CASSLAKQYF.

V is TRBV15 and J is TRBJ2-7, with D tentatively TRBD2 (6 bases). Germline-derived CDR1 and CDR2 are LNHNV and YYDKDF (reference sequence). The CDR3 runs to 14 residues. Trimming removed 5 bases from V and 3 bases from J, with 14 bases in between. CDR3 protein: CATSLGSGVYEQYF. The CDR3 DNA is TGTGCCACCAGCCTTGGGTCGGGGGTCTACGAGCAGTACTTC.

The chain carries TRBV9 and TRBJ1-2; no clear D gene. The V and J ends lost 3 bases and 2 bases respectively, with 11 bases between them. The CDR3 is 14 residues long. Germline V gives CDR1 SGDLS, CDR2 YYNGEE. The DNA of the CDR3 is TGTGCCAGCAGCGCTGGAGAGGCAAACTATGGCTACACCTTC. This codes for CASSAGEANYGYTF.

The genes are TRBV9 and TRBJ1-2, with unresolved D. V was clipped by 1 base and J by 3 bases, with 13 bases between them. Germline V gene lookup returns CDR1 SGDLS and CDR2 YYNGEE. The CDR3 consists of 15 residues. CDR3 DNA: TGTGCCAGCAGCGTATTGTCAGGATCATACTATGGCTACACCTTC. It encodes CASSVLSGSYYGYTF.

The chain links TRBV10-3 to TRBJ1-5, with 8 bases identical to TRBD1. V was clipped by 5 bases and J by 4 bases; unmatched bases: 1. The CDR3 length is 13 residues. Germline V gene sequence: CDR1 ENHRY, CDR2 SYGVKD. The CDR3 sequence: CAISRQGNQPQHF. For the CDR3, the DNA is TGTGCCATCAGTAGACAGGGGAATCAGCCCCAGCATTTT.

V usage is TRBV7-9 and J usage is TRBJ2-5, with TRBD1 matching 7 bases. Germline assignment: CDR1 SEHNR and CDR2 FQNEAQ (reference sequence). Trimming removed 5 bases from V and 2 bases from J; junction bases left unmatched: 8. The CDR3 spans 15 residues. CDR3 residues: CASSAQGVPQETQYF. The CDR3 coding sequence is TGTGCCAGCAGCGCTCAGGGGGTCCCACAAGAGACCCAGTACTTC.

The CDR3 DNA follows: TGTGCCAGCAGACCACTAGCGGGAAGCTCCTACGAGCAGTACTTC. Its translation is CASRPLAGSSYEQYF. This sequence joins TRBV27 and TRBJ2-7; 10 positions agree with TRBD2. CDR1 and CDR2 (germline): MNHEY, SMNVEV (reference sequence). V lost 6 bases to trimming and J lost 0 bases; unmatched junction nucleotides: 5. The CDR3 runs to 15 residues.

The chain joins TRBV10-1 to TRBJ1-1, with D perhaps TRBD1 (5 bases). The germline V and J ends were trimmed by 2 bases and 0 bases, with 10 bases remaining between them. Germline loops: CDR1 WNHNN, CDR2 SYGVQD (reference sequence). The CDR3 runs 15 residues. The CDR3 nucleotides read TGCGCCAGCAGTGAGGGGGGGACCATGAACACTGAAGCTTTCTTT. Translating it yields CASSEGGTMNTEAFF.

The rearrangement joins TRBV6-4 to TRBJ1-1, with D perhaps TRBD1 (6 bases). The CDR3 consists of 13 residues. The V end lost 8 bases, the J end lost 3 bases, and 13 bases lay between the germline ends. CDR1 and CDR2 from the germline V gene are MRHNA and SNTAGT. CDR3: CASLGGAYTEAFF. The CDR3 DNA follows: TGTGCCAGCCTTGGGGGGGCTTACACTGAAGCTTTCTTT.

The chain couples TRBV5-4 to TRBJ2-5, with a weak D call TRBD1 (6 bases). The CDR3 runs to 15 residues. The germline gives CDR1 SGHNT, CDR2 YYREEE (reference sequence). Between the trimmed V and J ends, which lost 0 bases and 1 base, there was a span of 10 bases. The CDR3 coding sequence is TGTGCCAGCAGCTTGGAAGTAGGGGGCCAAGAGACCCAGTACTTC. This sequence encodes CASSLEVGGQETQYF.

The rearrangement uses TRBV28 and TRBJ2-7, with D tentatively TRBD1 (6 bases). The CDR3 runs 13 residues. The germline V and J ends were trimmed by 9 bases and 2 bases, with 14 bases remaining between them. Germline CDR1 is MDHEN and CDR2 is SYDVKM. CDR3 DNA sequence: TGTGCCAGTGCCGGGACATCTGCCTACGAGCAGTACTTC. It is translated as CASAGTSAYEQYF. The complete variable domain, with remaining parts taken from reference TRBV28 and TRBJ2-7, reads DVKVTQSSRYLVKRTGEKVFLECVQDMDHENMFWYRQDPGLGLRLIYFSYDVKMKEKGDIPEGYSVSREKKERFSLILESASTNQTSMYLCASAGTSAYEQYFGPGTRLTVT.

This rearrangement joins TRBV25-1 to TRBJ2-6; 8 bases are shared with TRBD2. Germline CDR1 and CDR2: MGHDK and SYGVNS. CDR3 length: 16 residues. V lost 8 bases to trimming and J lost 1 base; unmatched junction nucleotides: 7. CDR3: CASSGGGNSGANVLTF. CDR3 sequence (DNA): TGTGCCAGCTCCGGGGGGGGCAATTCTGGGGCCAACGTCCTGACTTTC.

This chain uses TRBV9 with TRBJ1-2; D is ambiguous. From germline, CDR1 is SGDLS and CDR2 YYNGEE. The CDR3 sequence is 16 residues long. V was clipped by 5 bases and J by 8 bases, with 25 bases between them. CDR3 residues: CASRYTTGVVSGGYTF. The CDR3, as DNA: TGTGCCAGCAGATATACCACCGGGGTTGTGTCGGGCGGCTACACCTTC.

The rearrangement links TRBV5-1 to TRBJ2-2; the match to TRBD1 covers 7 bases. Trimming took 5 bases from V and 1 from J; bases not matched to a gene: 5. The CDR3 loop spans 15 amino acids. Germline values: CDR1 SGHRS, CDR2 YFSETQ. The CDR3 coding sequence is TGCGCCAGCAGTACCGGGACAGAGAACACCGGGGAGCTGTTTTTT. Encoded protein: CASSTGTENTGELFF.

The V call is TRBV5-1, the J call TRBJ1-2, with a tentative D call TRBD1 (6 bases). V was pared by 4 bases and J by 5 bases, with 21 bases between. The CDR3 sequence is 16 residues long. Per the germline V gene, CDR1 is SGHRS and CDR2 is YFSETQ. Here the CDR3 reads CASSDGQPQGLYGYTF. The CDR3 coding sequence is TGCGCCAGCAGCGACGGACAGCCACAAGGTCTTTATGGCTACACCTTC.

The CDR3 sequence is CASSVSAGQGLIGYTF. For the CDR3, the DNA is TGTGCCAGCTCCGTCTCTGCGGGACAGGGTTTAATCGGCTACACCTTC. This chain connects TRBV27 to TRBJ1-2, with 9 nucleotides matching TRBD1. From germline, CDR1 is MNHEY and CDR2 SMNVEV (reference sequence). The CDR3 has 16 amino acids. Trimming at V came to 8 bases and at J to 8 bases, leaving 18 bases not matched to a gene.

This clone has only one observation. This chain connects TRBV25-1 to TRBJ1-2; possibly TRBD1 for D (6 bases). Between the trimmed V and J ends, which lost 6 bases and 0 bases, there was a span of 14 bases. This CDR3 comprises 15 residues. The germline V gene encodes CDR1 MGHDK and CDR2 SYGVNS. CDR3 protein: CASSPPGQTNYGYTF. The CDR3 coding sequence is TGTGCCAGCAGCCCCCCCGGACAGACTAACTATGGCTACACCTTC.

The V and J genes are TRBV5-4 and TRBJ2-7, with 7 bases fitting TRBD2. The CDR3 contains 15 residues. With V trimmed by 4 bases and J by 0 bases, 7 bases remained unmatched. Germline V gene lookup returns CDR1 SGHNT and CDR2 YYREEE (reference sequence). The CDR3 bases are TGTGCCAGCAGCGGGGGGAGGGACGGCTCCTACGAGCAGTACTTC. Amino acid sequence: CASSGGRDGSYEQYF.

This rearrangement joins TRBV2 to TRBJ1-2; TRBD1 agrees at 7 bases. Germline assignment: CDR1 SNHLY and CDR2 FYNNEI. V lost 8 bases, J lost 7 bases, and 13 bases stayed unmatched. The CDR3 covers 14 residues. CDR3 amino acids: CASLSRDSFSGYTF. The CDR3 DNA reads as TGTGCCAGCCTCTCCCGGGACAGCTTCAGTGGCTACACCTTC.

J is TRBJ1-4 and V is TRBV6-4; TRBD1 matches at 9 bases. Germline V gene lookup returns CDR1 MRHNA and CDR2 SNTAGT. Trimming cost V 6 bases and J 5 bases; bases outside gene matches: 4. The CDR3 has 14 residues. The CDR3: CASRSTGGNEKLFF. The CDR3 coding sequence is TGTGCCAGCAGATCGACAGGGGGAAATGAAAAACTGTTTTTT.

V and J are TRBV29-1 and TRBJ2-1; 7 bases align to TRBD2. The germline V gene encodes CDR1 SQVTM and CDR2 ANQGSEA. The CDR3 loop spans 15 amino acids. V lost 4 bases and J lost 3; bases outside the gene matches: 9. The chain's CDR3 is CSVVSGGGDYNEQFF. Written as DNA, the CDR3 is TGCAGCGTTGTTTCCGGCGGGGGAGACTACAATGAGCAGTTCTTC.

V is TRBV15 and J is TRBJ1-4; D might be TRBD1 (6 bases). Per germline, CDR1 LNHNV and CDR2 YYDKDF (reference sequence). Trimming pared 8 bases from V and 3 bases from J, leaving 16 bases between. The CDR3 runs to 15 residues. CDR3 bases: TGTGCCACCTCCCCTGGGGGGGGCTCTAATGAAAAACTGTTTTTT. Protein product: CATSPGGGSNEKLFF. Based on the CDR3 plus reference TRBV15 and TRBJ1-4, the full variable domain is DAMVIQNPRYQVTQFGKPVTLSCSQTLNHNVMYWYQQKSSQAPKLLFHYYDKDFNNEADTPDNFQSRRPNTSFCFLDIRSPGLGDTAMYLCATSPGGGSNEKLFFGSGTQLSVL.

This clone was seen only a few times. In the same sample, other DNA sequences code for this CDR3. The V call is TRBV5-1, the J call TRBJ2-5; 11 bases are shared with TRBD1. CDR1 SGHRS and CDR2 YFSETQ come from the germline V gene. This CDR3 has 14 residues. V trimming: 4 bases; J trimming: 3 bases; junction bases outside the gene matches: 2. CDR3 coding DNA: TGCGCCAGCAGCATGGGACAGGGGGAAGAGACCCAGTACTTC. Protein sequence: CASSMGQGEETQYF.

The gene calls are TRBV10-3 and TRBJ1-1, with D tentatively TRBD1 (6 bases). V lost 6 bases and J 1 base, leaving 15 bases between the germline ends. This CDR3 is built from 15 residues. The V gene's germline CDR1 is ENHRY and CDR2 SYGVKD. CDR3 DNA sequence: TGTGCCATCAGCCCCCCAACAGGGCCGAACACTGAAGCTTTCTTT. It translates to CAISPPTGPNTEAFF.